These 9 T cell receptor beta chains originate from one sample sequenced in a study of T cells in Graves' hyperthyroidism and ophthalmopathy. Amplification of TCR beta CDR3 regions used RNA as the template. Initially, a first-round RT-PCR of the TCR CDR3 employed the HTBI primer set. TCRdb itself ran the multiplex PCR reads through MiXCR, one entry per CDR3 protein. Of hundreds of thousands of distinct CDR3 sequences in the sample, approximately 15% were seen once. Sequencing used blood. Receptors were obtained from a woman aged 25 to 39 with Graves' hyperthyroidism.

This clonotype has more than one count but fewer than ten. CDR3 in DNA: TGCAGTGCTAGATGGGGGTCGGGACAGGGTATTGAGCAGTACTTC. Translation: CSARWGSGQGIEQYF. The chain carries TRBV20-1 and TRBJ2-7; TRBD1 agrees at 9 bases. The germline V gene has CDR1 DFQATT and CDR2 SNEGSKA (reference sequence). With V trimmed by 2 bases and J by 7 bases, 12 bases remained unmatched. This CDR3 is built from 15 residues.

The sample holds many counts of this clonotype. V and J are TRBV6-1 and TRBJ2-7; D perhaps matches TRBD2 (6 bases). The CDR3 sequence is 13 residues long. CDR1 and CDR2 (germline): MNHNS, SASEGT. Trimming left V 3 bases short and J 3 bases short, with 9 bases between. The CDR3 reads CASSEREDYEQYF. In DNA, the CDR3 is TGTGCCAGCAGTGAGCGGGAAGACTACGAGCAGTACTTC.

This clonotype was seen ten or more times. The DNA of the CDR3 is TGTGCCAGCAGGGGGTCCTACAATGAGCAGTTCTTC. Its translation is CASRGSYNEQFF. V usage is TRBV2 and J usage is TRBJ2-1; D unresolved. Germline V lookup: CDR1 SNHLY, CDR2 FYNNEI. This CDR3 spans 12 amino acids. Between the trimmed V and J ends, which lost 6 bases and 1 base, there was a span of 4 bases.

This clonotype was observed many times. Written as DNA, the CDR3 is TGTGCCAGCAGCTTAACTTCGCCTAGCGAGCAGTACTTC. This encodes CASSLTSPSEQYF. This chain joins TRBV11-2 and TRBJ2-7; D uncertain. V lost 2 bases, J lost 6 bases, and 11 bases lay in between. The CDR3 extends over 13 amino acids. CDR1 and CDR2 from the germline V gene are SGHAT and FQNNGV.

This clonotype was seen many times. The gene calls are TRBV11-2 and TRBJ2-1; TRBD1 matches at 7 bases. Germline CDR1 reads SGHAT; CDR2 reads FQNNGV. V was clipped by 6 bases and J by 12 bases; unmatched bases: 8. The CDR3 sequence is 12 residues long. The CDR3: CASSPTGYGQFF. DNA for the CDR3: TGTGCCAGCAGTCCGACAGGGTATGGGCAGTTCTTC.

In its sample, this clonotype was seen a few times. This rearrangement joins TRBV5-6 to TRBJ2-5; 7 bases fit TRBD2. Trimming took 0 bases from V and 2 from J; bases not matched to a gene: 4. The CDR3 sequence is 15 residues long. The germline gives CDR1 SGHDT, CDR2 YYEEEE. The CDR3 sequence is CASSLVTSAQETQYF. The CDR3 DNA follows: TGTGCCAGCAGCTTGGTAACTAGCGCGCAAGAGACCCAGTACTTC.

At least ten counts were recorded for this clonotype. V usage is TRBV20-1 and J usage is TRBJ2-2; 9 nucleotides agree with TRBD1. CDR1 and CDR2 (germline): DFQATT, SNEGSKA (reference sequence). This CDR3 has 15 residues. V shed 4 bases and J 3 bases; nucleotides not matched to a gene: 6. CDR3 protein: CSAKLRQGDTGELFF. The CDR3 DNA reads as TGCAGTGCTAAGCTCCGACAGGGGGACACCGGGGAGCTGTTTTTT.

This clonotype was observed at least ten times. The chain recombines TRBV25-1 with TRBJ2-2; possibly TRBD2 for D (5 bases). Per germline, CDR1 MGHDK and CDR2 SYGVNS. The V end was cut by 8 bases, the J end by 5 bases, with 15 bases between. The CDR3 sequence is 14 residues long. The CDR3 reads CASSIFGNTGELFF. In DNA, the CDR3 is TGTGCCAGCTCTATTTTCGGGAATACCGGGGAGCTGTTTTTT.

This clonotype was detected only a few times. Sequence at one end of the junction differs from germline and may be a read error. The rearrangement joins TRBV2 to TRBJ2-2; the match to TRBD1 covers 8 bases. Germline V gene data show CDR1 as SNHLY and CDR2 as FYNNEI. The CDR3 contains 15 residues. CDR3 loop: CASYGQGLFAGEPFF. CDR3 in DNA: TGTGCCAGCTACGGACAGGGTCTTTTCGCCGGGGAGCCGTTTTTT.